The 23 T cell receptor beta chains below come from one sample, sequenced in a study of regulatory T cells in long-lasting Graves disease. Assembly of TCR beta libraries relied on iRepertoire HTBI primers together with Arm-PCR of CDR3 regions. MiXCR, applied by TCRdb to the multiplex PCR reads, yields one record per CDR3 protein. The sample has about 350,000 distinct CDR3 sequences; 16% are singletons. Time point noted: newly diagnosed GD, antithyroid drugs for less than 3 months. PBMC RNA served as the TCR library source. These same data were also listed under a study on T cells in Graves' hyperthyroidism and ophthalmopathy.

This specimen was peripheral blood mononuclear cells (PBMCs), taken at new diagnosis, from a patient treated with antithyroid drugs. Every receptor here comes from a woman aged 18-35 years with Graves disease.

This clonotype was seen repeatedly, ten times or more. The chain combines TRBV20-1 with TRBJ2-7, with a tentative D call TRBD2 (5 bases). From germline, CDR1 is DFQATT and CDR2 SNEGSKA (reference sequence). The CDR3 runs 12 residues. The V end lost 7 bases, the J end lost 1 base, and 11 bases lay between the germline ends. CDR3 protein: CSGEHGSYEQYF. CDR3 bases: TGCAGTGGGGAGCACGGATCCTACGAGCAGTACTTC.

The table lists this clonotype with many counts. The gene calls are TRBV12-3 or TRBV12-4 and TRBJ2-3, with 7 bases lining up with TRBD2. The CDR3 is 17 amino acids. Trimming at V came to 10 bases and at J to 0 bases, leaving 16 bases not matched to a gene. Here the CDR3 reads CAILMDAGEASTDTQYF. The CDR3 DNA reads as TGTGCCATCTTGATGGATGCGGGAGAAGCGAGCACAGATACGCAGTATTTT.

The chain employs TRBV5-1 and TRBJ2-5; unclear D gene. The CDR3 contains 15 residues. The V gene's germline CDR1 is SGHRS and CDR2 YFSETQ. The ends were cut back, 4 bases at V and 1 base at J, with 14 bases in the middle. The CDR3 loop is CASSSQVSGQETQYF. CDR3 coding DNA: TGCGCCAGCAGCAGCCAAGTGTCAGGCCAAGAGACCCAGTACTTC.

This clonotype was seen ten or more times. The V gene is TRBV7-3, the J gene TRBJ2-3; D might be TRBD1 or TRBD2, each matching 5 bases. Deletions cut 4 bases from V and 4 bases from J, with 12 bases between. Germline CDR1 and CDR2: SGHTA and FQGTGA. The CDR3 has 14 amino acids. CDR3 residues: CASSYWDRSDTQYF. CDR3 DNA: TGTGCCAGCAGCTACTGGGACCGGTCAGATACGCAGTATTTT.

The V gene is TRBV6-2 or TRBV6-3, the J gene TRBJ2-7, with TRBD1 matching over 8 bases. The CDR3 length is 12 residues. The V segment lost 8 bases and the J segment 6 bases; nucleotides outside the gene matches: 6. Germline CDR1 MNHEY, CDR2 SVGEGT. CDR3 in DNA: TGTGCCAGCCGGACAGGGAGAACCGAGCAGTACTTC. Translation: CASRTGRTEQYF.

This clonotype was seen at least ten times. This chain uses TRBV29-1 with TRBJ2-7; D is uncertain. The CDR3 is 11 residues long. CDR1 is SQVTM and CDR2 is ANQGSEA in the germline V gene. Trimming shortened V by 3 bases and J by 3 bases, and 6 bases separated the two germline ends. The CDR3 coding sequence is TGCAGCGTTGAGGGAATCTACGAGCAGTACTTC. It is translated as CSVEGIYEQYF.

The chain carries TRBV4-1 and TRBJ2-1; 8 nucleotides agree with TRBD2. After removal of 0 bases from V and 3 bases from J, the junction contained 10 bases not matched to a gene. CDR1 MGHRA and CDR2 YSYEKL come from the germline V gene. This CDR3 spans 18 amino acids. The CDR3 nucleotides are TGCGCCAGCAGCCAAGATCTTTCGGCGCGGGGGGTCTACAATGAGCAGTTCTTC. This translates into CASSQDLSARGVYNEQFF.

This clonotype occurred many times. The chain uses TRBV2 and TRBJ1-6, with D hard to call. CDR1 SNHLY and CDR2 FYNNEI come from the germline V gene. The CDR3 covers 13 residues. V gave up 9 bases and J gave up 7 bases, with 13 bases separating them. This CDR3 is CASMKARNSPLHF. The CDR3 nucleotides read TGTGCCAGTATGAAGGCCCGGAATTCACCCCTCCACTTT.

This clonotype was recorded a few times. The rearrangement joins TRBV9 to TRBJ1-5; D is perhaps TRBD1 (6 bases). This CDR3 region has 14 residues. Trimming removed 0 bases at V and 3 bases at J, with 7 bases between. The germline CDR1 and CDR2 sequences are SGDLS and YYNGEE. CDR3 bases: TGTGCCAGCAGCGTAGGGACAGACAATCAGCCCCAGCATTTT. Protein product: CASSVGTDNQPQHF.

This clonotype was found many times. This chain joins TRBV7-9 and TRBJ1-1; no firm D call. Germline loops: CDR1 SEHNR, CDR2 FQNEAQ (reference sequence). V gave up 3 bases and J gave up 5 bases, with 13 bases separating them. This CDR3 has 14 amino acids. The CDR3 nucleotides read TGTGCCAGCAGCTTTTCCCGGGCGTCGACTGAAGCTTTCTTT. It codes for CASSFSRASTEAFF.

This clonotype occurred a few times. The CDR3 DNA follows: TGTGCCAGCACCAGGGGAGGGGGCAGATATACTGAAGCTTTCTTT. It is translated as CASTRGGGRYTEAFF. The V and J genes are TRBV6-2 or TRBV6-3 and TRBJ1-1, with TRBD1 matching 7 bases. V was pared by 7 bases and J by 5 bases, with 13 bases of the junction left unmatched. The CDR3 is made up of 15 amino acids. CDR1 is MNHEY, CDR2 SVGEGT, per germline.

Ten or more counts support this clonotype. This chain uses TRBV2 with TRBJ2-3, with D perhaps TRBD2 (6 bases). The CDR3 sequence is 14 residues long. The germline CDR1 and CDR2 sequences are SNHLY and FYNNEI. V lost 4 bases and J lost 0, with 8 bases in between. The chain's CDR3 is CASSAGDSTDTQYF. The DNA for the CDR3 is TGTGCCAGCAGTGCGGGGGATAGCACAGATACGCAGTATTTT.

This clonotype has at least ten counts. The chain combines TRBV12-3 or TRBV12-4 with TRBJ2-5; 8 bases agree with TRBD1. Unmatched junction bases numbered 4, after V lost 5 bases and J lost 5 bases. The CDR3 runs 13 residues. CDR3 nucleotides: TGTGCCAGCAGTCCAGGGGGCTGGGAGACCCAGTACTTC. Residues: CASSPGGWETQYF.

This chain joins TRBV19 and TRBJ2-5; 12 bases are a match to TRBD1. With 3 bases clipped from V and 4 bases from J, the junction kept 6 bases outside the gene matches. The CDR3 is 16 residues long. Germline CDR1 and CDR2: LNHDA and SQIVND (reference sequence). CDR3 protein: CASSMGDRGRGETQYF. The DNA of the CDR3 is TGTGCCAGTAGTATGGGGGACAGGGGGCGCGGAGAGACCCAGTACTTC.

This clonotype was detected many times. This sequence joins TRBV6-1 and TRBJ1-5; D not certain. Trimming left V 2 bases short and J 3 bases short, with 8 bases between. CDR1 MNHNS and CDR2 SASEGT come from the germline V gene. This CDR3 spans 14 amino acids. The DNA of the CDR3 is TGTGCCAGCAGTGAATGGGTAACCAATCAGCCCCAGCATTTT. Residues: CASSEWVTNQPQHF.

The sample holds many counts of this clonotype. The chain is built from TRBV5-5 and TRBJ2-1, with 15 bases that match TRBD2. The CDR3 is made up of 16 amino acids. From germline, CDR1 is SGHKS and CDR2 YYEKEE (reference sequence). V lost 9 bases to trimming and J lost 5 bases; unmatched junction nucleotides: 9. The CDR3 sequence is CATAGTSGGTNNEQFF. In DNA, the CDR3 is TGTGCCACAGCCGGGACTAGCGGGGGGACTAACAATGAGCAGTTCTTC.

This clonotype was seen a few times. DNA for the CDR3: TGTGCCACCTCGACAGGGGGCCCCGGGGAGCTGTTTTTT. It specifies CATSTGGPGELFF. The V gene is TRBV2, the J gene TRBJ2-2, with 10 positions matching TRBD1. The J segment lost 6 bases and the V segment lost 10 bases, leaving 5 bases of the junction unmatched. The CDR3 runs 13 residues. Germline assignment: CDR1 SNHLY and CDR2 FYNNEI.

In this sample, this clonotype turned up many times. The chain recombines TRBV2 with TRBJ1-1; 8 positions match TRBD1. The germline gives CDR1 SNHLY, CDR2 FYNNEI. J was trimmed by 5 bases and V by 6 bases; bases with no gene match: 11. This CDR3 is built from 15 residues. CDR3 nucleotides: TGTGCCAGCAGCAAAGGACAGGGTCTGGCGACTGAAGCTTTCTTT. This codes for CASSKGQGLATEAFF.

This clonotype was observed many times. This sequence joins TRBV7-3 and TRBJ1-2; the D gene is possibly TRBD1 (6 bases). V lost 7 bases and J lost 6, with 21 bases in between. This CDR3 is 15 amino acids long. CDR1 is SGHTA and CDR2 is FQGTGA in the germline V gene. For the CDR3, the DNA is TGTGCCAGCACCCTAGAACCCCAGGGGCAAAATGGCTACACCTTC. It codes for CASTLEPQGQNGYTF.

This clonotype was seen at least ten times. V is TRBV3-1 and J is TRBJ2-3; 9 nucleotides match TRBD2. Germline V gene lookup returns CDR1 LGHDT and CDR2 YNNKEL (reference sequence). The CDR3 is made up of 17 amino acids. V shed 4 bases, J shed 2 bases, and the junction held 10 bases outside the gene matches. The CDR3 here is CASSPRLAAVLTDTQYF. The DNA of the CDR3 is TGTGCCAGCAGCCCGCGACTAGCGGCGGTCCTCACAGATACGCAGTATTTT.

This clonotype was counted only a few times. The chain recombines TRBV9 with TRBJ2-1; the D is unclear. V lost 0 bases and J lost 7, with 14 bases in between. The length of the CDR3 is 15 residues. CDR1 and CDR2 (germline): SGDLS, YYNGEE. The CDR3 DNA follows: TGTGCCAGCAGCGTAGTATCTGGTTTCGGGAATGAGCAGTTCTTC. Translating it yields CASSVVSGFGNEQFF.

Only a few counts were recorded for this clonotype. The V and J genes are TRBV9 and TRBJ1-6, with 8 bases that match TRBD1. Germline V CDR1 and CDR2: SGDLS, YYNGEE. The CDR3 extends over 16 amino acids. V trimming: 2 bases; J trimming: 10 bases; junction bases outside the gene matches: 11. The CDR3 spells CASSVQDRGRGSPLHF. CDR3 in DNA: TGTGCCAGCAGCGTTCAAGACAGGGGACGAGGGTCACCCCTCCACTTT. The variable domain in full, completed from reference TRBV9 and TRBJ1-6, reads DSGVTQTPKHLITATGQRVTLRCSPRSGDLSVYWYQQSLDQGLQFLIQYYNGEERAKGNILERFSAQQFPDLHSELNLSSLELGDSALYFCASSVQDRGRGSPLHFGNGTRLTVT.

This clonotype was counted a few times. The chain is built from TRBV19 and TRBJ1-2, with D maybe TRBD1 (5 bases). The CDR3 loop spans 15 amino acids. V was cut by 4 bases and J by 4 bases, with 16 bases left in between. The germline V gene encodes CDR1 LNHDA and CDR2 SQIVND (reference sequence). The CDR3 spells CASSTETGGIYGYTF. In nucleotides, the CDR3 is TGTGCCAGTAGTACAGAAACTGGGGGGATCTATGGCTACACCTTC.